Presented here are 23 T cell receptor beta chains from one specimen sequenced in a study of cytomegalovirus exposure and HLA in healthy donors. The PCR used 60 Vbeta and 13 Jbeta primers. Assay: immunoSEQ multiplex PCR; the TCRdb copy retains only in-frame clones and omits some. The listing records 40,000 to 60,000 clones. The sequencing input was PBMCs. The source is a man between 35 and 55 years old in good health and CMV-seropositive.

The chain recombines TRBV4-1 with TRBJ2-5; a possible D gene is TRBD2 (6 bases). Trimming removed 3 bases at V and 3 bases at J, with 14 bases between. The germline gives CDR1 MGHRA, CDR2 YSYEKL. This CDR3 spans 15 amino acids. CDR3 nucleotide sequence: TGCGCCAGCAGCCACGGAGGGGTTTCGGAAGAGACCCAGTACTTC. This sequence encodes CASSHGGVSEETQYF.

The gene calls are TRBV6-1 and TRBJ2-7; 7 bases are a match to TRBD2. Germline assignment: CDR1 MNHNS and CDR2 SASEGT. With 2 bases clipped from V and 2 bases from J, the junction kept 3 bases outside the gene matches. This CDR3 spans 14 amino acids. The DNA of the CDR3 is TGTGCCAGCAGTGAACTAGCGGTAACCTACGAGCAGTACTTC. Protein sequence: CASSELAVTYEQYF.

The chain links TRBV28 to TRBJ1-4; 7 positions match TRBD1. Trimming cost V 3 bases and J 6 bases; bases outside gene matches: 4. CDR3 length: 14 amino acids. Germline CDR1 MDHEN, CDR2 SYDVKM. This CDR3 reads CASSFGGGDEKLFF. As DNA, the CDR3 is TGTGCCAGCAGTTTTGGAGGGGGCGATGAAAAACTGTTTTTT.

The chain couples TRBV2 to TRBJ2-3; 8 bases are shared with TRBD2. This CDR3 is built from 15 residues. Germline values: CDR1 SNHLY, CDR2 FYNNEI. J was trimmed by 4 bases and V by 1 base; bases with no gene match: 4. As DNA, the CDR3 is TGTGCCAGCAGTGAAGTCCGGGGACTAGCAGATACGCAGTATTTT. Its translation: CASSEVRGLADTQYF.

V usage is TRBV10-3 and J usage is TRBJ2-7, with D maybe TRBD1 (6 bases). The V end lost 8 bases, the J end lost 2 bases, and 7 bases lay between the germline ends. CDR3 length: 11 residues. CDR1 and CDR2 from the germline V gene are ENHRY and SYGVKD. The chain's CDR3 is CAIGQTYEQYF. The CDR3, as DNA: TGTGCCATCGGACAGACCTACGAGCAGTACTTC.

This chain joins TRBV18 and TRBJ2-1, with a possible D match to TRBD2 (5 bases). Germline CDR1 and CDR2: KGHSH and LQKENI. There are 15 residues in the CDR3. Between the trimmed V and J ends, which lost 1 base and 3 bases, there was a span of 10 bases. The CDR3 protein is CASSPQERDYNEQFF. The CDR3 DNA is TGTGCCAGCTCACCACAGGAGAGGGACTACAATGAGCAGTTCTTC.

The V call is TRBV7-9, the J call TRBJ2-5; the D gene is possibly TRBD2 (6 bases). V was shortened by 1 base and J by 5 bases, with 14 bases between the two germline ends. The CDR3 contains 15 residues. Looked up from germline, CDR1 is SEHNR and CDR2 is FQNEAQ (reference sequence). The CDR3 DNA is TGTGCCAGCAGCTTAGGGGGCGGAGGAGGGGAGACCCAGTACTTC. This codes for CASSLGGGGGETQYF.

The V call is TRBV6-5, the J call TRBJ2-7, with 8 bases fitting TRBD1. The CDR3 is 14 amino acids. V shed 6 bases, J shed 3 bases, and the junction held 7 bases outside the gene matches. Germline V CDR1 and CDR2: MNHEY, SVGAGI. The chain's CDR3 is CASRTDRDVYEQYF. DNA of the CDR3: TGTGCCAGCAGGACGGACAGGGATGTCTACGAGCAGTACTTC.

This chain connects TRBV27 to TRBJ2-3; 11 bases fit TRBD2. This CDR3 is 18 amino acids long. The germline V gene has CDR1 MNHEY and CDR2 SMNVEV (reference sequence). V trimming: 2 bases; J trimming: 4 bases; junction bases outside the gene matches: 11. CDR3 sequence: CASSLGGVSGRAADTQYF. The CDR3 coding sequence is TGTGCCAGCAGTTTAGGGGGGGTTAGCGGGAGGGCGGCAGATACGCAGTATTTT.

The J gene is TRBJ2-7, the V gene TRBV29-1; 8 nucleotides align to TRBD1. This CDR3 region has 11 residues. V shed 7 bases and J 2 bases; nucleotides not matched to a gene: 1. Looked up from germline, CDR1 is SQVTM and CDR2 is ANQGSEA. The CDR3: CSGGQAYEQYF. The DNA for the CDR3 is TGCAGCGGGGGACAGGCCTACGAGCAGTACTTC.

CDR3 in amino acids: CSVETGENYGYTF. As DNA, the CDR3 is TGCAGCGTTGAAACGGGGGAGAACTATGGCTACACCTTC. The chain couples TRBV29-1 to TRBJ1-2, with D possibly TRBD1 on 5 matching bases. Germline V lookup: CDR1 SQVTM, CDR2 ANQGSEA. The CDR3 is 13 residues long. The ends were cut back, 2 bases at V and 2 bases at J, with 9 bases in the middle.

The J gene is TRBJ2-3, the V gene TRBV5-1; weak D call: TRBD1 (5 bases). CDR1 SGHRS and CDR2 YFSETQ come from the germline V gene. The CDR3 extends over 15 amino acids. The germline V and J ends were trimmed by 2 bases and 2 bases, with 12 bases remaining between them. The CDR3 sequence is CASSFWNRITDTQYF. The CDR3 nucleotides are TGCGCCAGCAGCTTCTGGAACAGGATCACAGATACGCAGTATTTT.

The chain recombines TRBV7-9 with TRBJ1-1; 8 positions agree with TRBD1. J gave up 0 bases and V 5 bases, and 11 bases lay outside the gene matches. The CDR3 is made up of 17 amino acids. Germline lookup yields CDR1 SEHNR and CDR2 FQNEAQ (reference sequence). CDR3 sequence: CASSPPGTGGMNTEAFF. CDR3 DNA: TGTGCCAGCAGCCCCCCGGGGACAGGTGGGATGAACACTGAAGCTTTCTTT.

This CDR3 is CASPPPEGRNTEAFF. CDR3 DNA sequence: TGTGCCAGCCCCCCACCGGAGGGGAGGAACACTGAAGCTTTCTTT. The chain combines TRBV28 with TRBJ1-1; possible D gene TRBD1, 5 bases. This CDR3 region has 15 residues. The germline CDR1 and CDR2 sequences are MDHEN and SYDVKM. V lost 8 bases, J lost 1 base, and 17 bases lay in between.

This chain connects TRBV7-9 to TRBJ2-1, with D maybe TRBD1 (6 bases). Germline assignment: CDR1 SEHNR and CDR2 FQNEAQ (reference sequence). V was cut by 2 bases and J by 0 bases, with 11 bases left in between. This CDR3 is built from 16 residues. The CDR3 protein is CASSLPTGSSYNEQFF. DNA for the CDR3: TGTGCCAGCAGCTTACCGACAGGTAGCTCCTACAATGAGCAGTTCTTC. The full variable domain, its missing parts supplied by reference TRBV7-9 and TRBJ2-1, is DTGVSQNPRHKITKRGQNVTFRCDPISEHNRLYWYRQTLGQGPEFLTYFQNEAQLEKSRLLSDRFSAERPKGSFSTLEIQRTEQGDSAMYLCASSLPTGSSYNEQFFGPGTRLTVL.

This rearrangement joins TRBV28 to TRBJ2-7; tentatively, D is TRBD2 (5 bases). The CDR3 length is 14 residues. The ends were cut back, 5 bases at V and 4 bases at J, with 15 bases in the middle. From germline, CDR1 is MDHEN and CDR2 SYDVKM. The CDR3 coding sequence is TGTGCCAGCAGTCCAACCCGGACTTCGTACGAGCAGTACTTC. Translating gives CASSPTRTSYEQYF.

The V gene is TRBV5-6, the J gene TRBJ1-4, with a weak D call TRBD1 (5 bases). V was pared by 0 bases and J by 7 bases, with 16 bases between. The CDR3 runs 16 residues. The germline CDR1 and CDR2 sequences are SGHDT and YYEEEE. The CDR3 coding sequence is TGTGCCAGCAGCTTGGGTTTTCAGGGTGCCGGTGAAAAACTGTTTTTT. As protein: CASSLGFQGAGEKLFF.

This chain links TRBV18 with TRBJ1-1; perhaps TRBD1 as D (6 bases). V was clipped by 6 bases and J by 3 bases, with 14 bases between them. The CDR3 has 14 residues. CDR1 KGHSH and CDR2 LQKENI come from the germline V gene. The CDR3 region is CASSTTGKDTEAFF. The CDR3 DNA follows: TGTGCCAGCTCTACCACAGGGAAAGACACTGAAGCTTTCTTT.

The CDR3 loop is CARSWQASLAGGSTDTQYF. In nucleotides, the CDR3 is TGTGCCAGGTCGTGGCAGGCCAGCCTAGCGGGAGGGAGCACAGATACGCAGTATTTT. The chain recombines TRBV2 with TRBJ2-3; the match to TRBD2 covers 12 bases. In germline, CDR1 is SNHLY, CDR2 FYNNEI. The length of the CDR3 is 19 residues. V dropped 9 bases and J dropped 0; count of bases not matched to a gene: 16. Variable domain in full (rest from reference TRBV2 and TRBJ2-3): EPEVTQTPSHQVTQMGQEVILRCVPISNHLYFYWYRQILGQKVEFLVSFYNNEISEKSEIFDDQFSVERPDGSNFTLKIRSTKLEDSAMYFCARSWQASLAGGSTDTQYFGPGTRLTVL.

The chain links TRBV28 to TRBJ2-1; 9 nucleotides match TRBD1. The ends lost 4 bases at V and 7 bases at J; junction bases unmatched: 5. The germline CDR1 and CDR2 sequences are MDHEN and SYDVKM. The CDR3 spans 14 residues. CDR3 DNA: TGTGCCAGCAGTTATCTTGGGACAGGGAATGAGCAGTTCTTC. Amino acids: CASSYLGTGNEQFF.

The CDR3 DNA follows: TGTGCCAGCAGCGTCACAGGGACATCGGGTGAAAAACTGTTTTTT. Its protein product is CASSVTGTSGEKLFF. The rearrangement links TRBV7-9 to TRBJ1-4, with D possibly TRBD1 on 6 matching bases. Germline assignment: CDR1 SEHNR and CDR2 FQNEAQ (reference sequence). The CDR3 has 15 amino acids. V was pared by 5 bases and J by 7 bases, with 17 bases between. The whole variable domain, filled in from reference TRBV7-9 and TRBJ1-4, reads DTGVSQNPRHKITKRGQNVTFRCDPISEHNRLYWYRQTLGQGPEFLTYFQNEAQLEKSRLLSDRFSAERPKGSFSTLEIQRTEQGDSAMYLCASSVTGTSGEKLFFGSGTQLSVL.

This sequence joins TRBV9 and TRBJ2-3; TRBD2 matches 14 bases. Trimming took 2 bases from V and 2 from J; bases not matched to a gene: 13. The CDR3 spans 20 residues. Germline V lookup: CDR1 SGDLS, CDR2 YYNGEE. The CDR3 nucleotides read TGTGCCAGCAGCGTCAGGGCTGAAGGACTAGCGGGAGGAACCACAGATACGCAGTATTTT. This encodes CASSVRAEGLAGGTTDTQYF.

The rearrangement joins TRBV20-1 to TRBJ2-1, with 7 bases that match TRBD2. The CDR3 consists of 11 residues. The junction had 5 bases not matched to a gene; V was cut back by 6 bases and J by 9 bases. Germline V gene lookup returns CDR1 DFQATT and CDR2 SNEGSKA (reference sequence). CDR3 amino acids: CSAAGRFEQFF. Here the CDR3 DNA reads TGCAGTGCAGCGGGGAGATTTGAGCAGTTCTTC.